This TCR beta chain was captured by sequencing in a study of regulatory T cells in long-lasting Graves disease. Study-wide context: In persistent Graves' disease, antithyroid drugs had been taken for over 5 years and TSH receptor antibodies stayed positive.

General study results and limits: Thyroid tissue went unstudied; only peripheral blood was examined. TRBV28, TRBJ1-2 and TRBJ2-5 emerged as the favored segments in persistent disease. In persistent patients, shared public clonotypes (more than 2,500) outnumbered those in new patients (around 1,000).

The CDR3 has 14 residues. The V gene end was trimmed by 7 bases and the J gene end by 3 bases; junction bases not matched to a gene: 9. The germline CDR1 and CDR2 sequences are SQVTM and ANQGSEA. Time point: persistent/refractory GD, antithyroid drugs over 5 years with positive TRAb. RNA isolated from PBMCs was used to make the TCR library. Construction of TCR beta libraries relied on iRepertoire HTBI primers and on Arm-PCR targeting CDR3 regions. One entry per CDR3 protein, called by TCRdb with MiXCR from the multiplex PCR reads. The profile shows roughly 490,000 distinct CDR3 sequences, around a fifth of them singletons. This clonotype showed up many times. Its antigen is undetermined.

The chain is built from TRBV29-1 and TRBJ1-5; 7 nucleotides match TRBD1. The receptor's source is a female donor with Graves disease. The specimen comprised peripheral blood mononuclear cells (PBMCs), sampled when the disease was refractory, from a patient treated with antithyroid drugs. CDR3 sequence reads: CSATGTADNQPQHF. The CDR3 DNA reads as TGCAGCGCTACCGGGACAGCAGACAATCAGCCCCAGCATTTT.